The 29 T cell receptor beta chains presented below share a single source sample, sequenced in a study of radiation and T cells in renal cell carcinoma. The time point here: baseline pretreatment blood. As to treatment: 15 Gy SBRT to primary tumor, nephrectomy 4 weeks later. Sequencing was performed with immunoSEQ multiplex PCR; in TCRdb, only in-frame clones are kept and a portion is missing. This table has about 150,000 clones, about 87% appearing once. The source material was blood, sampled from a patient whose treatment included radiotherapy and nephrectomy. Receptors were obtained from an older woman with renal cell carcinoma.

This chain connects TRBV27 to TRBJ1-1, with 7 bases fitting TRBD1. Trimming cost V 0 bases and J 2 bases; bases outside gene matches: 9. CDR3 size: 17 residues. CDR1 and CDR2 (germline): MNHEY, SMNVEV (reference sequence). CDR3: CASSLSPLTGPNTEAFF. The CDR3 DNA reads as TGTGCCAGCAGTTTATCGCCCCTGACAGGGCCCAACACTGAAGCTTTCTTT.

Concerning this clone: At the DNA level, this CDR3 is encoded by other sequences in the same sample as well. The chain is built from TRBV5-1 and TRBJ2-5; 15 positions match TRBD2. There are 16 residues in the CDR3. V shed 4 bases and J 2 bases; nucleotides not matched to a gene: 3. Germline CDR1 and CDR2: SGHRS and YFSETQ. The CDR3 bases are TGCGCCAGCAGCCCGGGACTAGCGGGGGGACAAGAGACCCAGTACTTC. Protein: CASSPGLAGGQETQYF. Full variable domain (missing parts from reference TRBV5-1 and TRBJ2-5): KAGVTQTPRYLIKTRGQQVTLSCSPISGHRSVSWYQQTPGQGLQFLFEYFSETQRNKGNFPGRFSGRQFSNSRSEMNVSTLELGDSALYLCASSPGLAGGQETQYFGPGTRLLVL.

The chain joins TRBV5-5 to TRBJ2-5; D possibly corresponds to TRBD2 (6 bases). Germline V gene data show CDR1 as SGHKS and CDR2 as YYEKEE (reference sequence). Trimming shortened V by 1 base and J by 4 bases, and 14 bases separated the two germline ends. The CDR3 covers 15 residues. CDR3 in amino acids: CASSLSGVGRETQYF. CDR3 in DNA: TGTGCCAGCAGCTTGAGTGGGGTCGGGAGAGAGACCCAGTACTTC.

The chain couples TRBV6-1 to TRBJ2-3; no definite D call. CDR1 and CDR2 from the germline V gene are MNHNS and SASEGT. This CDR3 is built from 14 residues. The germline V and J ends were trimmed by 4 bases and 3 bases, with 11 bases remaining between them. DNA for the CDR3: TGTGCCAGCAGTGGGGTCGCGAAGACAGATACGCAGTATTTT. Its translation is CASSGVAKTDTQYF.

The chain has TRBV19 and TRBJ1-2, with D perhaps TRBD1 (6 bases). This CDR3 has 14 residues. The V and J ends lost 4 bases and 7 bases respectively, with 16 bases between them. Germline assignment: CDR1 LNHDA and CDR2 SQIVND (reference sequence). The CDR3 region is CASSRQGQFSGYTF. The CDR3 nucleotides read TGTGCCAGTAGTAGGCAAGGACAGTTCTCTGGCTACACCTTC.

The chain combines TRBV7-9 with TRBJ2-3, with 7 bases aligning to TRBD1. The CDR3 is made up of 13 amino acids. Germline CDR1 reads SEHNR; CDR2 reads FQNEAQ (reference sequence). Trimming removed 5 bases from V and 3 bases from J; junction bases left unmatched: 2. The chain's CDR3 is CASSPGGTDTQYF. The DNA for the CDR3 is TGTGCCAGCAGCCCAGGGGGAACAGATACGCAGTATTTT.

The V gene is TRBV5-5, the J gene TRBJ2-3; D not resolved. CDR3 length: 12 residues. Germline lookup yields CDR1 SGHKS and CDR2 YYEKEE (reference sequence). Between the trimmed V and J ends, which lost 4 bases and 4 bases, there was a span of 7 bases. The CDR3 DNA sequence: TGTGCCAGCAGCCGTCCAGCAGATACGCAGTATTTT. Translating it yields CASSRPADTQYF.

The chain recombines TRBV13 with TRBJ2-6; 7 bases match TRBD1. V was clipped by 5 bases and J by 0 bases; unmatched bases: 4. This CDR3 is built from 16 residues. The V gene's germline CDR1 is PRHDT and CDR2 FYEKMQ (reference sequence). CDR3 region: CASSLRTGSGANVLTF. CDR3 sequence (DNA): TGTGCCAGCAGCCTAAGGACAGGCTCTGGGGCCAACGTCCTGACTTTC.

The rearrangement links TRBV5-1 to TRBJ2-7; 7 bases fit TRBD1. There are 14 residues in the CDR3. CDR1 and CDR2 (germline): SGHRS, YFSETQ. Trimming took 4 bases from V and 1 from J; bases not matched to a gene: 5. The CDR3 here is CASSIGTASYEQYF. The CDR3 coding sequence is TGCGCCAGCAGCATAGGGACAGCTTCCTACGAGCAGTACTTC.

The rearrangement joins TRBV15 to TRBJ2-7, with 7 positions matching TRBD2. The CDR3 totals 14 residues. Germline CDR1 reads LNHNV; CDR2 reads YYDKDF (reference sequence). J lost 2 bases, V lost 1 base, and 2 bases had no gene match. This CDR3 is CATSRVGGAYEQYF. DNA for the CDR3: TGTGCCACCAGCAGAGTGGGGGGGGCCTACGAGCAGTACTTC.

This chain links TRBV18 with TRBJ2-7; D ambiguous. The CDR3 consists of 12 residues. CDR1 is KGHSH and CDR2 is LQKENI in the germline V gene. Trimming removed 3 bases at V and 4 bases at J, with 7 bases between. The CDR3 nucleotides are TGTGCCAGCTCACCTGCCGAATACGAGCAGTACTTC. Translated, it gives CASSPAEYEQYF.

The gene calls are TRBV6-5 and TRBJ1-6; D is uncertain. CDR3 length equals 12 residues. V lost 6 bases and J lost 6, with 6 bases in between. Germline V lookup: CDR1 MNHEY, CDR2 SVGAGI. CDR3 bases: TGTGCCAGCAGGCGGACTAATTCACCCCTCCACTTT. As protein: CASRRTNSPLHF.

V usage is TRBV7-3 and J usage is TRBJ1-5; no reliable D call. This CDR3 contains 13 residues. Germline CDR1 SGHTA, CDR2 FQGTGA. Trimming removed 0 bases from V and 5 bases from J, with 5 bases in between. The CDR3 nucleotides are TGTGCCAGCAGCTTAACATTGGATCAGCCCCAGCATTTT. Translated, it gives CASSLTLDQPQHF.

This rearrangement joins TRBV7-6 to TRBJ1-5, with TRBD1 matching over 7 bases. The ends lost 5 bases at V and 7 bases at J; junction bases unmatched: 11. The CDR3 length is 15 residues. Germline loops: CDR1 SGHVS, CDR2 FNYEAQ. The CDR3 DNA reads as TGTGCCAGCAGCCTAGGGGGGCAGGGGGAACAGCCCCAGCATTTT. Translating gives CASSLGGQGEQPQHF. The whole variable domain, filled in from reference TRBV7-6 and TRBJ1-5, reads GAGVSQSPRYKVTKRGQDVALRCDPISGHVSLYWYRQALGQGPEFLTYFNYEAQQDKSGLPNDRFSAERPEGSISTLTIQRTEQRDSAMYRCASSLGGQGEQPQHFGDGTRLSIL.

The chain has TRBV2 and TRBJ1-1; D ambiguous. The CDR3 covers 11 residues. V was shortened by 10 bases and J by 2 bases, with 8 bases between the two germline ends. The germline V gene has CDR1 SNHLY and CDR2 FYNNEI. In nucleotides, the CDR3 is TGTGCCAACCAGGTTAACACTGAAGCTTTCTTT. Its protein product is CANQVNTEAFF.

This chain joins TRBV15 and TRBJ2-3; 7 bases are shared with TRBD2. This CDR3 has 16 amino acids. The V and J ends lost 0 bases and 6 bases, in that order; junction bases with no gene match: 9. The germline V gene has CDR1 LNHNV and CDR2 YYDKDF (reference sequence). The CDR3 loop is CATSRDWPSGPDTQYF. Written as DNA, the CDR3 is TGTGCCACCAGCAGAGATTGGCCTAGCGGCCCCGATACGCAGTATTTT.

CDR3 bases: TGTGCCAGCAGTGAGGTGTCAGCTATGAACACTGAAGCTTTCTTT. This translates into CASSEVSAMNTEAFF. This chain joins TRBV2 and TRBJ1-1; D gene unclear. Germline CDR1 reads SNHLY; CDR2 reads FYNNEI. The CDR3 sequence is 15 residues long. V was trimmed by 3 bases and J by 0 bases, leaving 11 bases between them.

The chain joins TRBV6-5 to TRBJ1-2; D is possibly TRBD1 (5 bases). V lost 5 bases, J lost 4 bases, and 14 bases lay in between. The CDR3 contains 14 residues. Germline CDR1 and CDR2: MNHEY and SVGAGI. The CDR3 sequence: CASSHRDGIYGYTF. The CDR3, as DNA: TGTGCCAGCAGTCACCGGGACGGAATCTATGGCTACACCTTC.

This clone showed up just a few times. This chain links TRBV5-6 with TRBJ1-5, with D uncertain. The CDR3 length is 15 residues. The V end lost 0 bases, the J end lost 3 bases, and 10 bases lay between the germline ends. Germline assignment: CDR1 SGHDT and CDR2 YYEEEE. The CDR3 DNA follows: TGTGCCAGCAGCTTGGGGCAGGCCCACAATCAGCCCCAGCATTTT. Amino acid sequence: CASSLGQAHNQPQHF.

CDR3: CARSLGSEQFF. In DNA form, the CDR3 reads TGTGCCAGAAGCCTGGGGAGTGAGCAGTTCTTC. The chain is built from TRBV5-3 and TRBJ2-1; tentative D call: TRBD2 (5 bases). TRBV5-3 is noted as an ORF with a role that remains uncertain. The CDR3 extends over 11 amino acids. With 4 bases removed from V and 9 bases from J, the gap between germline ends came to 8 bases.

The chain combines TRBV5-1 with TRBJ2-5; D possibly corresponds to TRBD2 (6 bases). Germline values: CDR1 SGHRS, CDR2 YFSETQ. Trimming left V 1 base short and J 4 bases short, with 14 bases between. The CDR3 consists of 15 residues. The CDR3 nucleotides read TGCGCCAGCAGCTTGTACTCGGGGGACGGAGAGACCCAGTACTTC. This encodes CASSLYSGDGETQYF.

The chain is built from TRBV4-3 and TRBJ1-2, with 7 positions matching TRBD1. Trimming took 0 bases from V and 4 from J; bases not matched to a gene: 8. CDR1 is LGHNA, CDR2 YSLEER, per germline. This CDR3 is 16 amino acids long. The chain's CDR3 is CASSQDPPGGGYGYTF. The CDR3 nucleotides read TGCGCCAGCAGCCAAGATCCCCCAGGGGGAGGCTATGGCTACACCTTC.

The CDR3 here is CAWGKWGALNTEAFF. CDR3 sequence (DNA): TGTGCCTGGGGGAAGTGGGGCGCCTTAAATACTGAAGCTTTCTTT. This chain uses TRBV30 with TRBJ1-1; D possibly corresponds to TRBD1 (5 bases). V was clipped by 5 bases and J by 5 bases, with 21 bases between them. Germline V gene lookup returns CDR1 GTSNPN and CDR2 SVGIG (reference sequence). CDR3 length: 15 amino acids.

In its sample, this clone was seen a few times. V gene TRBV13 combines with J gene TRBJ1-2; D remains unclear. This CDR3 has 16 amino acids. Germline values: CDR1 PRHDT, CDR2 FYEKMQ (reference sequence). V was trimmed by 0 bases and J by 4 bases, leaving 15 bases between them. CDR3 region: CASSLGEVMGGYGYTF. The CDR3, as DNA: TGTGCCAGCAGCTTAGGGGAGGTAATGGGTGGCTATGGCTACACCTTC.

This sequence joins TRBV5-1 and TRBJ2-2, with D perhaps given as TRBD1 or TRBD2 (6 bases each). The CDR3 is 17 residues long. In germline, CDR1 is SGHRS, CDR2 YFSETQ. V gave up 6 bases and J gave up 6 bases, with 24 bases separating them. The CDR3 DNA is TGCGCCAGCAATCCGGGGGCGAAAGGCCTAAGTGCCGGGGAGCTGTTTTTT. Its protein product is CASNPGAKGLSAGELFF. Drawing the rest from reference TRBV5-1 and TRBJ2-2, the complete variable domain is KAGVTQTPRYLIKTRGQQVTLSCSPISGHRSVSWYQQTPGQGLQFLFEYFSETQRNKGNFPGRFSGRQFSNSRSEMNVSTLELGDSALYLCASNPGAKGLSAGELFFGEGSRLTVL.

The sample holds a few counts of this clone. The gene calls are TRBV10-3 and TRBJ2-7, with 7 positions matching TRBD1. The CDR3 contains 14 residues. The trim removed 3 bases at V and 2 bases at J, leaving 4 bases unmatched. Germline V gene lookup returns CDR1 ENHRY and CDR2 SYGVKD. CDR3: CAISEGQAAYEQYF. As DNA, the CDR3 is TGTGCCATCAGTGAAGGACAGGCCGCCTACGAGCAGTACTTC.

This chain joins TRBV4-2 and TRBJ2-1, with a possible D match to TRBD2 (7 bases). Trimming took off 0 bases at V and 6 bases at J, with 15 bases between the two ends. CDR1 LGHNA and CDR2 YNFKEQ come from the germline V gene. There are 16 residues in the CDR3. The CDR3 is CASSQERGGAVNEQFF. The DNA of the CDR3 is TGTGCCAGCAGCCAAGAGCGAGGGGGGGCCGTCAATGAGCAGTTCTTC.

The chain joins TRBV28 to TRBJ1-5; D gene uncertain. Germline V CDR1 and CDR2: MDHEN, SYDVKM. This CDR3 comprises 14 residues. Deletions cut 4 bases from V and 0 bases from J, with 7 bases between. The CDR3 nucleotides read TGTGCCAGCAGTTCTGCTTATAGCAATCAGCCCCAGCATTTT. It encodes CASSSAYSNQPQHF.

The chain uses TRBV28 and TRBJ2-1; weak D call: TRBD1 (7 bases). This CDR3 is 12 amino acids long. Looked up from germline, CDR1 is MDHEN and CDR2 is SYDVKM. V dropped 7 bases and J dropped 7 bases, with 11 bases sitting between them. Here the CDR3 reads CASTQGGNEQFF. For the CDR3, the DNA is TGTGCCAGCACCCAGGGGGGTAATGAGCAGTTCTTC.